This TCR beta chain is drawn from a study of shared clonotypes between healthy human individuals. General study results and limits: A handful of donors showed sharing of about 5.5% of naive CD4 clonotypes. Non-shared clonotypes showed lower generation probabilities than clonotypes common to all four donors.

V lost 3 bases to trimming and J lost 4 bases; unmatched junction nucleotides: 5. CDR1 is SGHRS and CDR2 is YFSETQ in the germline V gene. The CDR3 is made up of 14 amino acids. For this clone: As yet, its antigen is unknown.

Here immunoSEQ multiplex PCR was the method, and the copy in TCRdb shows in-frame clones only, minus some. The table shows 2 million to 2.5 million clones, with roughly 93% occurring only once. Donors were Caucasian adults residing in Nashville, Tennessee, USA. V and J are TRBV5-1 and TRBJ1-1; 8 positions agree with TRBD1. This TCR derives from a man aged 18 to 30 in good health. Some clones in this sample may be carry-over from other donors' samples. The source material was naive CD4+ T cells from PBMCs. Subset indicated: CD45RA+ positively selected. CDR3 sequence (DNA): TGCGCCAGCAGCTCTCACAGGGGGAGCACTGAAGCTTTCTTT. As protein: CASSSHRGSTEAFF.